The clone carrying this T cell receptor beta chain occurred many times. This sample stems from a study of tumor-infiltrating lymphocytes in primary liver carcinoma. Out of unsorted whole blood came the blood RNA, and germline DNA was extracted as well. Collection of roughly 4 milliliters of peripheral blood took place before surgery. Priming with a constant-region primer yielded TCR beta cDNA from roughly 0.45 ug total RNA. Three rounds of nested multiplex PCR with slightly modified ARM-PCR produced TCR beta libraries. TCRdb ran MiXCR on the multiplex PCR reads and lists one entry per CDR3 protein. Of about 320,000 distinct CDR3 sequences detected, 65% appear once; the ten largest clones hold roughly 9%. The sample was peripheral blood. This receptor was obtained from a man in his forties with primary liver carcinoma and hepatitis B virus infection.

This chain's CDR3 is CASLGDSNTGELFF. The CDR3, as DNA: TGTGCCAGCCTAGGGGACAGTAACACCGGGGAGCTGTTTTTT. The chain links TRBV12-3 or TRBV12-4 to TRBJ2-2; TRBD1 agrees at 7 bases. The CDR3 runs 14 residues. V shed 8 bases and J 2 bases; nucleotides not matched to a gene: 5.